Each of the 23 T cell receptor beta chains below was sequenced from the same sample in a study of blood T cell repertoires in COVID-19. Generated by immunoSEQ multiplex PCR, the TCRdb table keeps only in-frame clones and is missing some. Found here are approximately 240,000 clones, about nine tenths of them singletons; the top ten hold roughly 6.3%. The sample comprised PBMCs or T cells enriched from blood (not recorded which). All receptors come from a woman aged 25 to 39 with acute COVID-19.

This rearrangement joins TRBV5-1 to TRBJ2-1; 7 bases are a match to TRBD2. Germline CDR1 SGHRS, CDR2 YFSETQ. This CDR3 is built from 17 residues. V gave up 5 bases and J gave up 0 bases; unmatched junction bases: 11. The CDR3 reads CASSRSAGESSYNEQFF. The CDR3 DNA reads as TGCGCCAGCAGTAGGTCGGCGGGGGAGAGCTCCTACAATGAGCAGTTCTTC.

This chain connects TRBV11-3 to TRBJ1-5; TRBD1 is a possible D gene (5 bases). This CDR3 has 14 residues. Germline CDR1 is SGHNT and CDR2 is YENEEA. V lost 4 bases, J lost 6 bases, and 13 bases lay in between. CDR3 sequence (DNA): TGTGCCAGCAGCTCCCGTGGTCAGGGTCAGCCCCAGCATTTT. Translation gives CASSSRGQGQPQHF.

The chain links TRBV2 to TRBJ2-3; 7 bases map to TRBD2. This CDR3 is built from 15 residues. Germline loops: CDR1 SNHLY, CDR2 FYNNEI. V gave up 6 bases and J gave up 2 bases; unmatched junction bases: 8. The CDR3 sequence: CASSALLANTDTQYF. DNA for the CDR3: TGTGCCAGCAGCGCACTACTAGCGAACACAGATACGCAGTATTTT.

V gene TRBV29-1 combines with J gene TRBJ2-5, with TRBD1 as a possible D gene (6 bases). The V and J ends lost 6 bases and 5 bases respectively, with 19 bases between them. The germline CDR1 and CDR2 sequences are SQVTM and ANQGSEA. This CDR3 has 14 amino acids. The CDR3 protein is CSVKNRVADETQYF. In nucleotides, the CDR3 is TGCAGCGTCAAGAACAGGGTGGCGGACGAGACCCAGTACTTC.

The chain employs TRBV30 and TRBJ1-2; TRBD1 agrees at 7 bases. The length of the CDR3 is 16 residues. The germline gives CDR1 GTSNPN, CDR2 SVGIG (reference sequence). V lost 0 bases to trimming and J lost 8 bases; unmatched junction nucleotides: 15. CDR3 sequence reads: CAWSVRSGPGGYGYTF. As DNA, the CDR3 is TGTGCCTGGAGTGTACGATCGGGTCCAGGGGGTTACGGCTACACCTTC.

In its sample, this clone was seen once. The chain is built from TRBV2 and TRBJ2-2; TRBD1 matches at 7 bases. J gave up 3 bases and V 0 bases, and 4 bases lay outside the gene matches. Germline lookup yields CDR1 SNHLY and CDR2 FYNNEI. The CDR3 runs to 16 residues. The CDR3 DNA follows: TGTGCCAGCAGTGAAGCCAACAGGGGATACACCGGGGAGCTGTTTTTT. Protein: CASSEANRGYTGELFF.

This clone was observed once. The gene calls are TRBV12-3 or TRBV12-4 and TRBJ1-1; TRBD1 is a possible D gene (5 bases). The CDR3 has 13 amino acids. The V and J ends lost 3 bases and 11 bases respectively, with 16 bases between them. The CDR3 region is CASSLRLGVKAFF. CDR3 nucleotides: TGTGCCAGCAGTTTGCGGCTAGGGGTGAAGGCTTTCTTT.

V usage is TRBV7-2 and J usage is TRBJ2-1; a possible D gene is TRBD2 (6 bases). Germline V CDR1 and CDR2: SGHTA, FQGNSA. This CDR3 has 15 residues. V was clipped by 1 base and J by 4 bases, with 11 bases between them. As DNA, the CDR3 is TGTGCCAGCAGCTTAGAGACTAGTGGTTACAATGAGCAGTTCTTC. It translates to CASSLETSGYNEQFF. Variable domain in full (rest from reference TRBV7-2 and TRBJ2-1): GAGVSQSPSNKVTEKGKDVELRCDPISGHTALYWYRQSLGQGLEFLIYFQGNSAPDKSGLPSDRFSAERTGGSVSTLTIQRTQQEDSAVYLCASSLETSGYNEQFFGPGTRLTVL.

The J gene is TRBJ2-5, the V gene TRBV21-1; the table's TRBD1 call for D was not verified on the DNA. TRBV21-1 is a pseudogene segment. This CDR3 region has 16 residues. The CDR3 DNA reads TGTGCCAGCAGCAAAGGCCACAGGGGGTACCAAGAGACCCAGTACTTC. Translating it yields CASSKGHRGYQETQYF.

The chain employs TRBV18 and TRBJ2-4; no clear D gene. V gave up 5 bases and J gave up 7 bases, with 9 bases separating them. This CDR3 has 12 amino acids. Germline CDR1 and CDR2: KGHSH and LQKENI. The CDR3: CASSAVQNIQYF. CDR3 DNA sequence: TGTGCCAGCTCAGCAGTCCAGAACATTCAGTACTTC.

The chain carries TRBV14 and TRBJ1-6; D uncertain. The CDR3 extends over 13 amino acids. The germline V gene has CDR1 SGHDN and CDR2 FVKESK. Trimming took 0 bases from V and 9 from J, leaving 6 bases between them. The CDR3 sequence is CASSQDWSSPLHF. DNA of the CDR3: TGTGCCAGCAGCCAAGATTGGAGTTCACCCCTCCACTTT.

The chain has TRBV2 and TRBJ2-5; 9 bases are shared with TRBD1. Trimming cost V 1 base and J 4 bases; bases outside gene matches: 4. Germline assignment: CDR1 SNHLY and CDR2 FYNNEI. This CDR3 region has 15 residues. Here the CDR3 DNA reads TGTGCCAGCAGTGAAGTTCGGACAGGGGTAGAGACCCAGTACTTC. This codes for CASSEVRTGVETQYF. Looking up the rest from reference TRBV2 and TRBJ2-5 gives the full variable domain: EPEVTQTPSHQVTQMGQEVILRCVPISNHLYFYWYRQILGQKVEFLVSFYNNEISEKSEIFDDQFSVERPDGSNFTLKIRSTKLEDSAMYFCASSEVRTGVETQYFGPGTRLLVL.

This clone was counted a few times. Additional DNA sequences in this sample encode the identical CDR3. V is TRBV28 and J is TRBJ1-2; 9 nucleotides line up with TRBD1. Per germline, CDR1 MDHEN and CDR2 SYDVKM. J was trimmed by 4 bases and V by 4 bases; bases with no gene match: 4. This CDR3 has 14 amino acids. The CDR3 spells CASSSGTGFYGYTF. The DNA of the CDR3 is TGTGCCAGCAGTTCCGGGACAGGGTTCTATGGCTACACCTTC.

The chain combines TRBV28 with TRBJ2-2; 8 nucleotides match TRBD1. With 6 bases clipped from V and 4 bases from J, the junction kept 4 bases outside the gene matches. CDR3 length: 14 amino acids. CDR1 is MDHEN, CDR2 SYDVKM, per germline. In DNA, the CDR3 is TGTGCCAGCAGAGACAGGGGTCCCACCGGGGAGCTGTTTTTT. Protein product: CASRDRGPTGELFF. Combining the CDR3 with reference TRBV28 and TRBJ2-2 gives the whole variable domain DVKVTQSSRYLVKRTGEKVFLECVQDMDHENMFWYRQDPGLGLRLIYFSYDVKMKEKGDIPEGYSVSREKKERFSLILESASTNQTSMYLCASRDRGPTGELFFGEGSRLTVL.

V usage is TRBV6-4 and J usage is TRBJ2-2; TRBD2 aligns across 13 bases. The CDR3 totals 16 residues. Trimming took 5 bases from V and 7 from J; bases not matched to a gene: 7. Germline V gives CDR1 MRHNA, CDR2 SNTAGT. CDR3 loop: CASSWTSGSAVGELFF. The DNA for the CDR3 is TGTGCCAGCAGTTGGACTAGCGGGAGTGCGGTCGGGGAGCTGTTTTTT.

J is TRBJ2-2 and V is TRBV7-3; D uncertain. CDR1 and CDR2 (germline): SGHTA, FQGTGA. CDR3 length: 14 amino acids. V gave up 4 bases and J gave up 1 base, with 7 bases separating them. The CDR3 sequence: CASSSYLNTGELFF. The CDR3 nucleotides read TGTGCCAGCAGCTCCTACTTGAACACCGGGGAGCTGTTTTTT. Variable domain in full (rest from reference TRBV7-3 and TRBJ2-2): GAGVSQTPSNKVTEKGKYVELRCDPISGHTALYWYRQSLGQGPEFLIYFQGTGAADDSGLPNDRFFAVRPEGSVSTLKIQRTERGDSAVYLCASSSYLNTGELFFGEGSRLTVL.

This clone was seen only once. This chain links TRBV30 with TRBJ1-1; TRBD1 aligns across 8 bases. With 4 bases clipped from V and 3 bases from J, the junction kept 10 bases outside the gene matches. CDR3 size: 15 residues. CDR1 is GTSNPN, CDR2 SVGIG, per germline (reference sequence). CDR3 in amino acids: CAWNNGQGGYTEAFF. Written as DNA, the CDR3 is TGTGCCTGGAACAACGGACAGGGCGGATACACTGAAGCTTTCTTT.

V is TRBV5-5 and J is TRBJ2-3, with D maybe TRBD1 (5 bases). Per the germline V gene, CDR1 is SGHKS and CDR2 is YYEKEE (reference sequence). This CDR3 is built from 13 residues. Trimming pared 1 base from V and 6 bases from J, leaving 9 bases between. The CDR3 DNA follows: TGTGCCAGCAGCTTGCAGGGAAGGGATACGCAGTATTTT. Protein sequence: CASSLQGRDTQYF.

In its sample, this clone was seen a few times. The gene calls are TRBV6-2 or TRBV6-3 and TRBJ2-2; 8 nucleotides line up with TRBD2. The germline V gene encodes CDR1 MNHEY and CDR2 SVGEGT. CDR3 length: 16 residues. After removal of 2 bases from V and 4 bases from J, the junction contained 6 bases not matched to a gene. The chain's CDR3 is CASSYAGGAGTGELFF. The CDR3 region has the DNA TGTGCCAGCAGTTACGCGGGGGGCGCGGGCACCGGGGAGCTGTTTTTT.

The chain recombines TRBV6-2 or TRBV6-3 with TRBJ1-1; D might be TRBD1 (6 bases). V lost 7 bases, J lost 4 bases, and 25 bases lay in between. CDR1 is MNHEY and CDR2 is SVGEGT in the germline V gene. The CDR3 runs to 17 residues. CDR3 sequence (DNA): TGTGCCAGCACCCCCCGATGGTGGACAGAGCCGAGCACTGAAGCTTTCTTT. Translated, it gives CASTPRWWTEPSTEAFF.

The chain joins TRBV7-9 to TRBJ2-1, with 11 bases that match TRBD1. The CDR3 totals 17 residues. The trim removed 6 bases at V and 8 bases at J, leaving 15 bases unmatched. The germline gives CDR1 SEHNR, CDR2 FQNEAQ (reference sequence). The CDR3: CASRLGTSGTGGYEQFF. The CDR3 nucleotides are TGTGCCAGCAGGCTGGGGACCTCCGGGACAGGGGGGTATGAGCAGTTCTTC.

This chain links TRBV4-2 with TRBJ2-3; D perhaps matches TRBD2 (7 bases). Germline V gene data show CDR1 as LGHNA and CDR2 as YNFKEQ. The CDR3 length is 16 residues. Between the trimmed V and J ends, which lost 2 bases and 0 bases, there was a span of 12 bases. Here the CDR3 reads CASSQRGGGSTDTQYF. The CDR3 DNA follows: TGTGCCAGCAGCCAACGGGGAGGGGGGAGCACAGATACGCAGTATTTT.

The chain recombines TRBV2 with TRBJ1-1; 9 positions match TRBD1. The CDR3 covers 16 residues. V dropped 6 bases and J dropped 4; count of bases not matched to a gene: 12. Per germline, CDR1 SNHLY and CDR2 FYNNEI. CDR3 DNA: TGTGCCAGCAGGCCGGGACAGGGCTCCGGGGGCACTGAAGCTTTCTTT. Its translation: CASRPGQGSGGTEAFF.